This TCR beta chain was identified during a study of Graves' ophthalmopathy and Graves' hyperthyroidism. Findings and caveats of the study: Between ophthalmopathy and stable hyperthyroidism, a 13-signature model drew a separation with around 90% sensitivity and approximately 81% specificity. Thyroid clonotypes that were expanded above 0.001 frequency mostly also appeared in blood.

Many counts were recorded for this clonotype. Its cognate antigen is unknown. The TCR beta CDR3 regions underwent amplification from RNA transcripts. HTBI primers served in a first-round RT-PCR, which a second-round multiplex PCR followed. TCRdb ran MiXCR on the multiplex PCR reads and lists one entry per CDR3 protein. This sample has roughly 600,000 distinct CDR3 sequences, with 35% to 45% found just once. Uncontrolled infections, pregnancy, lactation or other autoimmune diseases led to patient exclusion. The diagnostic workup employed clinical symptoms, serum thyroxine, TRAb, thyroid ultrasound and orbital computed tomography. The CDR3 has 13 amino acids. From germline, CDR1 is SQVTM and CDR2 ANQGSEA. V was cut by 6 bases and J by 0 bases, with 8 bases left in between.

The source of this sequence is an adult man with Graves' hyperthyroidism. The sequenced sample consisted of peripheral blood or thyroid tissue (not recorded which). The chain couples TRBV29-1 to TRBJ2-2, with D uncertain. The CDR3 reads CSVRSPNTGELFF. Here the CDR3 DNA reads TGCAGCGTCAGAAGTCCGAACACCGGGGAGCTGTTTTTT.